This T cell receptor (beta chain) was obtained from a study of quantifying T cell responses using KT2 cells (dated by TCRdb to the late 2010s). Regarding the research as a whole: RNA was DNase-treated and reverse transcribed with TCR alpha and beta constant-region primers, mostly using SuperScript III. Under optimum conditions, the T4 ligation step was estimated to exceed 8.5% efficiency. PCR2 was run as a SYBR Green qPCR and stopped at a predetermined fluorescence threshold to avoid over-amplification. General findings and caveats noted by the study authors: KT2 sequences were detected down to the lowest spike-in tested, which was about one KT2 cell per 100,000 PBMC. No side-by-side comparison of the pipeline with other TCR sequencing techniques was included in the study. The numbers of KT2 alpha and beta sequences increased linearly with the number of input KT2 cells across several orders of magnitude. Saturation was seen in the detection of KT2 sequences when very high numbers of KT2 cells were spiked in.

This clonotype has a count of ten or more. Its antigen target is currently unknown. Base qualities are not at hand, and no much larger clone is one base apart. Libraries were prepared through UMI-ligation and nested PCR. A single-stranded oligonucleotide bearing the Illumina SP2 sequence and a UMI was ligated to the 3' end of the cDNA with T4 RNA ligase 1. PCR1 used about 4 cycles (98 degrees C 15 s, 69 degrees C 30 s, 72 degrees C 40 s), and the beta primer was an equimolar mix of RC1.1 and RC1.2 that covered TRBC1 and TRBC2. Starting at PCR2, TCR alpha and beta chains were handled separately, and sample indices and Illumina adaptors were added. The UMI comprised 12 random nucleotides, as two hexamers separated by a spacer, placed after an 8-base spacer. Sequencing was done on an Illumina MiSeq using v2 2x251 paired-end chemistry, usually with over 10 samples per run. To increase diversity, 5-7% PhiX DNA was added to each sequencing library. In the original analysis: The raw reads were converted into FASTQ with bcl2fastq and then demultiplexed by dual indices with Demultiplexor. V and J genes were assigned by Decombinator through tag matching that permitted a single base-pair mismatch. Using UMIs, Collapsinator corrected both sequencing errors and the frequency errors that come from PCR heterogeneity. Decombinator identifiers were converted to nucleotide sequence by CDR3Translator, the sequences were translated to amino acids, and CDR3 was extracted using C- and N-terminal motifs. Each distinct KT2 TCR was counted as one cluster of KT2 sequences that shared a single unique molecular identifier. In-frame beta chains were kept once TCRdb had trimmed the public reads at Q25 with fastp and called clones with MiXCR. Each CDR3 protein appears once, grouped with its most common genes and DNA. TCRdb assigned the V and J calls; the authors' analysis was not used. The sample profile shows about 32,000 distinct CDR3 sequences; roughly 7.2% of them were found once. The ten largest clonotypes hold around 14% of the sample.

Known numbers of KT2, a T cell clone whose TCR had been sequenced previously, were spiked into unfractionated PBMC to test the sensitivity and accuracy of the pipeline. KT2 cells were mixed with a fixed number of PBMC to create a range of KT2-to-PBMC ratios. This clonotype was sampled from a human donor. Material: PBMCs spiked with cells of the T cell clone KT2.

Here is the DNA: TGTGCCAGCAGCACCCGGGACAGCGTGAATGAAGCTTTCTTT. Its protein product is CASSTRDSVNEAFF. The V and J segments used are TRBV6-5 and TRBJ1-1, and TRBD1 matches 7 of the central bases. Per the germline V gene, MNHEY is the CDR1 and SVGAGI is the CDR2. V trim: 6 bases; J trim: 7 bases; unmatched bases: 11. The CDR3 sequence holds 14 residues, the cysteine and phenylalanine included. The read is trimmed to its CDR3 DNA, 42 bases read in frame from base 1.